The 13 T cell receptor beta chains given below trace back to one sample, sequenced in a study of HIV-infected patients and healthy controls. TCRdb used MiXCR to reprocess the 5' RACE reads, holding one entry per CDR3 protein. The sample lists approximately 67,000 distinct CDR3 sequences; about 16% were seen once. Sequenced: CD4+ T cells from blood. All receptors derive from a human donor in good health.

This clonotype was observed a handful of times. In nucleotides, the CDR3 is TGTGCCAGCAGCTTAGTCGGCCTCTTTGGGGGAAACACCATATATTTT. It codes for CASSLVGLFGGNTIYF. This chain links TRBV7-9 with TRBJ1-3, with D unresolved. This CDR3 is built from 16 residues. Per germline, CDR1 SEHNR and CDR2 FQNEAQ (reference sequence). Trimming cost V 1 base and J 4 bases, with 14 bases left between them.

This clonotype appeared many times. V usage is TRBV28 and J usage is TRBJ1-2; 8 nucleotides match TRBD1. V lost 5 bases and J lost 4; bases outside the gene matches: 6. Germline CDR1 is MDHEN and CDR2 is SYDVKM. This CDR3 contains 14 residues. Here the CDR3 DNA reads TGTGCCAGCAGTACTACAGGGGGGAGCTATGGCTACACCTTC. This sequence encodes CASSTTGGSYGYTF.

This clonotype was seen ten or more times. The rearrangement uses TRBV7-3 and TRBJ2-1; 7 bases are a match to TRBD2. After removal of 2 bases from V and 0 bases from J, the junction contained 4 bases not matched to a gene. The CDR3 has 16 amino acids. Germline V CDR1 and CDR2: SGHTA, FQGTGA. CDR3 bases: TGTGCCAGCAGCTTATTTGGCGGGAGCTCCTACAATGAGCAGTTCTTC. This gives the protein CASSLFGGSSYNEQFF.

This clonotype was found a few times. The CDR3 sequence is CASSYGGSGRADTQYF. Here the CDR3 DNA reads TGTGCCAGCAGTTACGGCGGCAGCGGCCGAGCAGATACGCAGTATTTT. The chain uses TRBV6-5 and TRBJ2-3; TRBD2 is a possible D gene (5 bases). CDR3 length equals 16 residues. Trimming stripped 2 bases from V and 4 bases from J, with 16 bases between. CDR1 is MNHEY, CDR2 SVGAGI, per germline.

The chain recombines TRBV6-5 with TRBJ1-1; D possibly corresponds to TRBD1 (6 bases). Trimming stripped 6 bases from V and 2 bases from J, with 13 bases between. From germline, CDR1 is MNHEY and CDR2 SVGAGI. This CDR3 has 14 residues. The CDR3 region has the DNA TGTGCCAGCAGCTACGACAGGAGAAACACTGAAGCTTTCTTT. This gives the protein CASSYDRRNTEAFF.

The V and J genes are TRBV7-2 and TRBJ1-3, with TRBD1 matching 8 bases. Germline V lookup: CDR1 SGHTA, CDR2 FQGNSA. Unmatched junction bases numbered 11, after V lost 4 bases and J lost 6 bases. This CDR3 has 16 amino acids. The CDR3 reads CASSSGVTGAANTIYF. The CDR3 DNA follows: TGTGCCAGCAGCTCGGGTGTGACAGGGGCGGCAAACACCATATATTTT. Filled out from reference TRBV7-2 and TRBJ1-3, the complete variable domain reads GAGVSQSPSNKVTEKGKDVELRCDPISGHTALYWYRQSLGQGLEFLIYFQGNSAPDKSGLPSDRFSAERTGGSVSTLTIQRTQQEDSAVYLCASSSGVTGAANTIYFGEGSWLTVV.

Written as DNA, the CDR3 is TGTGCCTGGTCGGGACAGGCTAAGGGCTACACCTTC. Translation gives CAWSGQAKGYTF. J is TRBJ1-2 and V is TRBV30, with 8 nucleotides matching TRBD1. Per the germline V gene, CDR1 is GTSNPN and CDR2 is SVGIG (reference sequence). The V gene end was trimmed by 5 bases and the J gene end by 8 bases; junction bases not matched to a gene: 7. There are 12 residues in the CDR3.

This clonotype was detected only a few times. The chain carries TRBV12-3 or TRBV12-4 and TRBJ2-7, with TRBD2 identical over 9 bases. The J segment lost 9 bases and the V segment lost 5 bases, leaving 11 bases of the junction unmatched. The CDR3 has 14 residues. CDR3 nucleotide sequence: TGTGCCAGCAGTCCTAGCGGGACCCACATCGGGCAGTACTTC. It translates to CASSPSGTHIGQYF.

This chain links TRBV5-5 with TRBJ1-1, with TRBD1 as a possible D gene (5 bases). The CDR3 covers 15 residues. Germline CDR1 and CDR2: SGHKS and YYEKEE (reference sequence). Deletions cut 0 bases from V and 3 bases from J, with 12 bases between. The CDR3 nucleotides are TGTGCCAGCAGCTTGGGGAGACAGTCGGACACTGAAGCTTTCTTT. Translation: CASSLGRQSDTEAFF.

This clonotype has just one count. This rearrangement joins TRBV11-3 to TRBJ2-3; D not resolved. Germline V gives CDR1 SGHNT, CDR2 YENEEA. The CDR3 loop spans 14 amino acids. Trimming took 1 base from V and 0 from J, leaving 5 bases between them. DNA of the CDR3: TGTGCCAGCAGCTTAGGACCCAGCACAGATACGCAGTATTTT. It codes for CASSLGPSTDTQYF.

This chain joins TRBV20-1 and TRBJ2-1, with 11 bases fitting TRBD2. The CDR3 spans 16 residues. Germline assignment: CDR1 DFQATT and CDR2 SNEGSKA (reference sequence). The trim removed 0 bases at V and 4 bases at J, leaving 5 bases unmatched. CDR3 sequence (DNA): TGCAGTGCTAGAGATCTTAGCGGGGGGGCTTACAATGAGCAGTTCTTC. As protein: CSARDLSGGAYNEQFF.

This clonotype has just a few counts. The chain uses TRBV7-3 and TRBJ2-2; D gene unclear. The CDR3 covers 14 residues. CDR1 and CDR2 (germline): SGHTA, FQGTGA. Trimming removed 2 bases from V and 7 bases from J, with 11 bases in between. CDR3 protein: CASSLEAASGELFF. The CDR3 DNA follows: TGTGCCAGCAGCTTAGAGGCGGCTAGCGGGGAGCTGTTTTTT.

This clonotype was counted between two and nine times. This CDR3 is CASGLMPVTGPLPSTDTQYF. The DNA for the CDR3 is TGTGCTAGTGGTTTGATGCCCGTCACAGGGCCCCTACCTAGCACAGATACGCAGTATTTT. This rearrangement joins TRBV12-5 to TRBJ2-3; perhaps TRBD1 as D (6 bases). CDR1 LGHNT and CDR2 FRNRAP come from the germline V gene. The CDR3 runs to 20 residues. Trimming removed 2 bases from V and 0 bases from J, with 24 bases in between.